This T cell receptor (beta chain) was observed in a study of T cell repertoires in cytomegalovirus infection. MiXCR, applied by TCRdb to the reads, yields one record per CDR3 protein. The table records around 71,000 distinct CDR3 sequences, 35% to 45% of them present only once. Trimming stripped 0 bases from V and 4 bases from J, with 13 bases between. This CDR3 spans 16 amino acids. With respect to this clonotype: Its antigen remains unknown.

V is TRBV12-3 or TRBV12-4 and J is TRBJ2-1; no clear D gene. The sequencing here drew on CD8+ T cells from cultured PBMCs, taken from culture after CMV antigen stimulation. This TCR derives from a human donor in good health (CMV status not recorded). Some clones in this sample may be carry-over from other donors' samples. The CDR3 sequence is CASSLADRRGYNEQFF. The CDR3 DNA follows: TGTGCCAGCAGTTTAGCTGACCGACGAGGTTACAATGAGCAGTTCTTC.